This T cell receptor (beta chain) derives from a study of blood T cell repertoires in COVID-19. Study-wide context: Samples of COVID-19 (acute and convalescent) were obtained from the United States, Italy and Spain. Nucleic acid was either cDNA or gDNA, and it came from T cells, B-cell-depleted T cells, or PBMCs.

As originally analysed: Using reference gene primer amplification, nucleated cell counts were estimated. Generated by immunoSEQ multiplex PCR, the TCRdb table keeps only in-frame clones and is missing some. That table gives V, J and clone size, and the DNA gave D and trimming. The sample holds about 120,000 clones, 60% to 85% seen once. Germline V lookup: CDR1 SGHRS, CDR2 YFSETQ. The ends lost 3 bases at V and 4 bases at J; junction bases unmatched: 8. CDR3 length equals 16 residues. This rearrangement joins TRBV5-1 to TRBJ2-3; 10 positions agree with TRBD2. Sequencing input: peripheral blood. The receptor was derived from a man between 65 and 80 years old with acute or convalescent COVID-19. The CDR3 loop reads CASSSGSSGGADTQYF. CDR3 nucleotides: TGCGCCAGCAGCTCCGGTTCAAGCGGGGGGGCAGATACGCAGTATTTT. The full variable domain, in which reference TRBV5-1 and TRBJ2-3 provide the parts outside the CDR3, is KAGVTQTPRYLIKTRGQQVTLSCSPISGHRSVSWYQQTPGQGLQFLFEYFSETQRNKGNFPGRFSGRQFSNSRSEMNVSTLELGDSALYLCASSSGSSGGADTQYFGPGTRLTVL.